These T cell receptor beta chains were read from a single sample in a study of beta chain features in type 1 diabetes. This table comes from immunoSEQ multiplex PCR, and its TCRdb copy is limited to in-frame clones, with some not included. Among roughly 170,000 clones listed, about 13% were seen once. Sequenced: central memory CD4+ T cells from blood. Receptors originate from a woman between 18 and 30 years old in good health. The conserved cysteine and the conserved F or W are not part of the CDR3 here. Each record gives: J gene, V gene, CDR3 protein.

TRBJ2-1 TRBV6-4 ASSEGEAYNEQF
TRBJ2-1 TRBV18 ASSPPSRSDNEQF
TRBJ2-1 TRBV28 ASSAHTGNEQF
TRBJ2-2 TRBV15 ATSRDRTHTGELF
TRBJ2-3 TRBV7-8 ASSLAGGRYDTQY
TRBJ1-2 TRBV6-5 ASSSPIGHANYGYT
TRBJ1-1 TRBV29-1 SVLQGAWSMNTEAF
TRBJ2-1 TRBV9 ASSPQGLARYNEQF
TRBJ1-2 TRBV5-1 ASSAANYGYT
TRBJ2-5 TRBV2 ASGWLAVETQY
TRBJ1-2 TRBV6-5 ASRKGQGSYGYT
TRBJ2-2 TRBV30 AWSAGTSGRIGELF
TRBJ2-1 TRBV7-6 ASSVWTSGNEQF
- TRBV7-2 ASSLGTGAGRRYEQY
TRBJ2-7 TRBV7-9 ASSSTGNSYEQY
TRBJ2-7 TRBV29-1 SATGTDTYEQY
TRBJ2-5 TRBV25-1 ASARGQGETQY
TRBJ1-5 TRBV6-4 ASSDSSWQGANQPQH
TRBJ1-2 TRBV14 ASSHPGGGRGYT
TRBJ2-5 TRBV5-1 ASSLWAGTEQETQY
TRBJ2-1 TRBV10-3 ATLDRGNEQF
TRBJ2-2 TRBV7-2 ASSLGQGTGELF
TRBJ1-1 TRBV7-9 ASSWEGAGTEAF
TRBJ2-3 TRBV28 ASNELATSTDTQY
TRBJ2-1 TRBV9 ASSVEVAGDYNEQF
TRBJ1-1 TRBV9 ASSVGGSMNTEAF
TRBJ2-3 TRBV4-1 ASSHPEQGGTFDTQY
TRBJ2-7 TRBV5-4 ASSTIPGDEQY
TRBJ1-5 TRBV7-9 ASSLDRGLEPQH
TRBJ2-1 TRBV5-1 ASSSPGDRFYNEQF
TRBJ2-3 TRBV5-6 ASSLFGGRSTDTQY
TRBJ2-7 TRBV5-1 ASSLALGGLTDEQY
TRBJ2-7 TRBV15 AKGYGQHSGRRSYEQY
TRBJ2-3 TRBV4-2 ASSHTGTSGRKPDTQY
TRBJ2-7 TRBV11-2 ASSLHSSYEQY
TRBJ1-1 TRBV30 ASPRLGGPPNTEAF
TRBJ1-2 TRBV30 AYGQEYGYT
TRBJ2-3 TRBV5-1 ASSSHRTSGVVGTDTQY
TRBJ2-7 TRBV19 ASSINGYEQY
TRBJ2-7 TRBV14 ASSQGGWEKSYEQY
TRBJ2-7 TRBV27 ASRAARQGHEY
TRBJ2-4 TRBV6-6 ASSYGQTQY
TRBJ1-1 TRBV7-3 ASSYDRGEAF
TRBJ1-5 TRBV7-9 ASSLATGAAAQPQH
TRBJ2-3 TRBV6-5 ASSYGHVRTDTQY
TRBJ2-7 TRBV4-3 ASSQQVGGYYEQY
TRBJ2-7 TRBV19 ASSIDKRANYEQY
TRBJ2-1 TRBV6-6 ASEKVGANEQF
TRBJ2-3 TRBV14 ASSQGDLNTDTQY